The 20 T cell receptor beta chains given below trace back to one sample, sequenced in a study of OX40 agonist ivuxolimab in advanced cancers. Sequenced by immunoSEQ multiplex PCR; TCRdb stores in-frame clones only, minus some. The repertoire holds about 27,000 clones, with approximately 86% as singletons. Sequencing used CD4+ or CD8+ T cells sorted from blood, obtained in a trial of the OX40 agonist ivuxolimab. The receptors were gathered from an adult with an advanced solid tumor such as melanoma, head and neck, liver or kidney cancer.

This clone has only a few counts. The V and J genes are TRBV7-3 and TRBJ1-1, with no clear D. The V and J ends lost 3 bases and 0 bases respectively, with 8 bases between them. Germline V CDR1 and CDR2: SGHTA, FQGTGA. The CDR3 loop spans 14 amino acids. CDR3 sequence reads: CASSFGGVNTEAFF. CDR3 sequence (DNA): TGTGCCAGCAGCTTTGGTGGGGTGAACACTGAAGCTTTCTTT.

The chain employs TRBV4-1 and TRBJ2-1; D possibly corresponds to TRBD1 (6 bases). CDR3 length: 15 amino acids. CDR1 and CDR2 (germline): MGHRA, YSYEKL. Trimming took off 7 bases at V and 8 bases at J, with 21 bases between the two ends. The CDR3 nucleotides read TGCGCCAGCACCACAGGGACCCAGCCTATGGATGAGCAGTTCTTC. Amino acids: CASTTGTQPMDEQFF.

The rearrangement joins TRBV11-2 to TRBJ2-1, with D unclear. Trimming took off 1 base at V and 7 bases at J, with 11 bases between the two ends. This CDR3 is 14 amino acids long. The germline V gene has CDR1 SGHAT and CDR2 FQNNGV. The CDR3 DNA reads TGTGCCAGCAGCTTAGGAAACAATTTAAATGAGCAGTTCTTC. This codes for CASSLGNNLNEQFF.

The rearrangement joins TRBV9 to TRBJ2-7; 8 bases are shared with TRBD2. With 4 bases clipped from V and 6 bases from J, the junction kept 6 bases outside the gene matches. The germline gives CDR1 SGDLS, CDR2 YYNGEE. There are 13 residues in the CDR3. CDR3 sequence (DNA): TGTGCCAGCAGCTCCCAGGGACTAGGCGAGCAGTACTTC. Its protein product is CASSSQGLGEQYF.

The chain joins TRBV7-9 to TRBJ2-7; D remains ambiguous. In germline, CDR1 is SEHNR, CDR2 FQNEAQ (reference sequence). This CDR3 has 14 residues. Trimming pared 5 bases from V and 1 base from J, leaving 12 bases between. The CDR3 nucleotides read TGTGCCAGCAGCGCCCCGGACGGTTCCTACGAGCAGTACTTC. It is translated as CASSAPDGSYEQYF.

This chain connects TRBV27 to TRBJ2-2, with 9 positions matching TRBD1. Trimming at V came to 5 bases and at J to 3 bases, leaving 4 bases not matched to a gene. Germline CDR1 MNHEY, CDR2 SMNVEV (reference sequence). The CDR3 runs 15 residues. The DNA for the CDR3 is TGTGCCAGCAGTCCGACAGGGGGAGACACCGGGGAGCTGTTTTTT. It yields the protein CASSPTGGDTGELFF.

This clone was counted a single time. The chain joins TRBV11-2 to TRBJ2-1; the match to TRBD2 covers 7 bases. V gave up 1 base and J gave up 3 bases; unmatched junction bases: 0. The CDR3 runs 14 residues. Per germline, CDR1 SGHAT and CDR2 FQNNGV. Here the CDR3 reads CASSLASGYNEQFF. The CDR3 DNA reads TGTGCCAGCAGCTTAGCTAGCGGCTACAATGAGCAGTTCTTC.

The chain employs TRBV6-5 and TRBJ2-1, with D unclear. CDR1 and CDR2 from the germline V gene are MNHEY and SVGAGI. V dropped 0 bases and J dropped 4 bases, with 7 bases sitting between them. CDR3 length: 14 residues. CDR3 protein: CASSYSPSYNEQFF. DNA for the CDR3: TGTGCCAGCAGTTACTCGCCGTCGTACAATGAGCAGTTCTTC.

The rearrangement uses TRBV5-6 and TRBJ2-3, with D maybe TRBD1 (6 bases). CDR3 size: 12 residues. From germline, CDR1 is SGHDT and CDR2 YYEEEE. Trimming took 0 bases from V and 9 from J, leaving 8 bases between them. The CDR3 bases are TGTGCCAGCAGCTTGGCAGGGGAGACGCAGTATTTT. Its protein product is CASSLAGETQYF. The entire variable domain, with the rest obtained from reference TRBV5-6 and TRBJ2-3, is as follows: DAGVTQSPTHLIKTRGQQVTLRCSPKSGHDTVSWYQQALGQGPQFIFQYYEEEERQRGNFPDRFSGHQFPNYSSELNVNALLLGDSALYLCASSLAGETQYFGPGTRLTVL.

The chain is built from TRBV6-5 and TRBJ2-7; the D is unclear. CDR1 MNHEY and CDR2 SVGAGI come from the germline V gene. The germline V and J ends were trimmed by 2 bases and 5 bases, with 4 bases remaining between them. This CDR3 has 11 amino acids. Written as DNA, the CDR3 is TGTGCCAGCAGTTACGAGGACGAGCAGTACTTC. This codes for CASSYEDEQYF.

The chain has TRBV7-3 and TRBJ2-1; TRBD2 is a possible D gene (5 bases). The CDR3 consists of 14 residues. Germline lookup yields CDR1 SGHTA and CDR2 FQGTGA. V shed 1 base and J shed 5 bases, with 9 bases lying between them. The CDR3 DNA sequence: TGTGCCAGCAGCTTAAATCGGGGAGACAATGAGCAGTTCTTC. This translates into CASSLNRGDNEQFF. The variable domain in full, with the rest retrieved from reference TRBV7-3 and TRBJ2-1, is GAGVSQTPSNKVTEKGKYVELRCDPISGHTALYWYRQSLGQGPEFLIYFQGTGAADDSGLPNDRFFAVRPEGSVSTLKIQRTERGDSAVYLCASSLNRGDNEQFFGPGTRLTVL.

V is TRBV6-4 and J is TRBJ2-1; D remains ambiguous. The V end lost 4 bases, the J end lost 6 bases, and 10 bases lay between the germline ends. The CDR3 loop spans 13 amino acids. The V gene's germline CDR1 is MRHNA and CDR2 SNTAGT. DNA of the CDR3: TGTGCCAGCAGTGTTCTGCCTCTCAATGAGCAGTTCTTC. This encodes CASSVLPLNEQFF.

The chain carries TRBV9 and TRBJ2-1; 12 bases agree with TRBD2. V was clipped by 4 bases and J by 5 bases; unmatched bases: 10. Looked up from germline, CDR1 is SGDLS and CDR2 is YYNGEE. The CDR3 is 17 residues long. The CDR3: CASSISRTSGANNEQFF. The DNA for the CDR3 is TGTGCCAGCAGCATTAGCAGGACTAGCGGGGCTAACAATGAGCAGTTCTTC. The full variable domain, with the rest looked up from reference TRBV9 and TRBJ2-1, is DSGVTQTPKHLITATGQRVTLRCSPRSGDLSVYWYQQSLDQGLQFLIQYYNGEERAKGNILERFSAQQFPDLHSELNLSSLELGDSALYFCASSISRTSGANNEQFFGPGTRLTVL.

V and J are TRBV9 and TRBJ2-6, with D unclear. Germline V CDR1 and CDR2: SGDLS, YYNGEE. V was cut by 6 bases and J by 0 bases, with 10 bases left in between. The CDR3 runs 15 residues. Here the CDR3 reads CASNRAFSGANVLTF. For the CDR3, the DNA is TGTGCCAGCAACCGGGCCTTCTCTGGGGCCAACGTCCTGACTTTC.

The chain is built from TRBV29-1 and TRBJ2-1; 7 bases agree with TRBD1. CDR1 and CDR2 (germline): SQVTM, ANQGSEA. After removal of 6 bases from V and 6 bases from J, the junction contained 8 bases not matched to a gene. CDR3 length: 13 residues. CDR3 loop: CSVRGQGGNEQFF. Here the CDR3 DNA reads TGCAGCGTAAGGGGGCAGGGCGGCAATGAGCAGTTCTTC.

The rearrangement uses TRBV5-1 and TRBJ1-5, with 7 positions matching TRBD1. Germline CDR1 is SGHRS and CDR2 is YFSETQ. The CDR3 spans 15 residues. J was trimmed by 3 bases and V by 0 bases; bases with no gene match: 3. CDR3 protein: CASSLAGQFNQPQHF. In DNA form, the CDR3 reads TGCGCCAGCAGCTTGGCGGGACAGTTCAATCAGCCCCAGCATTTT.

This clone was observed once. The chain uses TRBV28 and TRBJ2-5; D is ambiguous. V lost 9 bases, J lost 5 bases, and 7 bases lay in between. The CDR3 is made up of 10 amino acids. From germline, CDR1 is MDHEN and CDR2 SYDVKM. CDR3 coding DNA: TGTGCCAGTGGGTGGGAGACCCAGTACTTC. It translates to CASGWETQYF.

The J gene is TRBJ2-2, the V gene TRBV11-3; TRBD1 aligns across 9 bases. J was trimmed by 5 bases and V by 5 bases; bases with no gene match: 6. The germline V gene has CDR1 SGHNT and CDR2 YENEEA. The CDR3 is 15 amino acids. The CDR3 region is CASSLRQGVTGELFF. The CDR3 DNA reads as TGTGCCAGCAGCCTAAGACAGGGGGTAACCGGGGAGCTGTTTTTT.

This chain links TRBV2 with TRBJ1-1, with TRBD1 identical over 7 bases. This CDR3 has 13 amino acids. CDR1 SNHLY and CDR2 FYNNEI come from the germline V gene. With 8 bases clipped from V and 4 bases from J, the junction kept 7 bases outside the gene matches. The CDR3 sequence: CASGEGASTEAFF. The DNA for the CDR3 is TGTGCCAGCGGCGAGGGGGCAAGCACTGAAGCTTTCTTT.

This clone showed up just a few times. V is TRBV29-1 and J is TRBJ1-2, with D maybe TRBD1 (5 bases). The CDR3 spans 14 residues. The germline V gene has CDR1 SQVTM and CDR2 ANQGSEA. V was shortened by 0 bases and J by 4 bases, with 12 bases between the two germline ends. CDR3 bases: TGCAGCGTTGAAGATTCAGGGATTGGCTATGGCTACACCTTC. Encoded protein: CSVEDSGIGYGYTF.